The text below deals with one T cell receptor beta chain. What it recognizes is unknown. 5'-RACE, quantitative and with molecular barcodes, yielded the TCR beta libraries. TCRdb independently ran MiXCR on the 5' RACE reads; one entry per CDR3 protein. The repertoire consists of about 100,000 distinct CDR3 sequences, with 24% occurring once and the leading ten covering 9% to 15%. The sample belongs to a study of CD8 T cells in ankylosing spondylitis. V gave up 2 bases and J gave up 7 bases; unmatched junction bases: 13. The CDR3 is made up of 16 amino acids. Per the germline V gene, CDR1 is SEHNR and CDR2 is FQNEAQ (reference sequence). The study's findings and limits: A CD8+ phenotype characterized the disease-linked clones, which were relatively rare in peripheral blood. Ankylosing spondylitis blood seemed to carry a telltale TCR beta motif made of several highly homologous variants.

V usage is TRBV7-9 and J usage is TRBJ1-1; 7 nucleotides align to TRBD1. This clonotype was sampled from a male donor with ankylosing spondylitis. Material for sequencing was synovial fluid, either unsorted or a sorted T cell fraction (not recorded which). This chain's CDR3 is CASSLYSGLGDSEAFF. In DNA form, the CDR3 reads TGTGCCAGCAGCTTATACTCCGGGCTGGGGGACAGTGAAGCTTTCTTT.